Included here is one T cell receptor (beta chain) sequence, with context. It lacks a known antigen. No qualities accompany the bases; no much larger clone lies one base away. Other DNA variants within this sample encode the same CDR3. The cohort comprised fewer than 700 healthy bone marrow donors. All cohort members were sampled while nominally healthy, although unrecorded immune exposures were likely present. The donor tested CMV seronegative and was one of the 352 seronegative cohort members. Every donor gave a peripheral blood sample, and the peripheral blood mononuclear cells from that sample were used for TCR beta sequencing. Genomic DNA extraction from the blood cell samples was performed with the Qiagen DNeasy Blood Extraction Kit. The CDR3 holds 14 amino acids from the cysteine to the phenylalanine. Of the read, only the CDR3 DNA is kept; its 42 bases are in frame from base 1. Unmatched junction bases come to 2, with V trimmed by 3 bases and J by 3 bases. Reading the germline V gene gives CDR1 KGHSH and CDR2 LQKENI.

This specimen comes from a study of cytomegalovirus exposure and HLA in healthy donors (dated by TCRdb to 2015 to 2018). Some background on the complete study: According to an earlier analysis of a few hundred of the donors, about 179 million T cells yielded 117 million unique TCR beta sequences and more than 250 Gb of sequence data. A separate validation cohort of roughly 120 different subjects was used in addition to the approximately 610-subject first cohort. Because of strong linkage in the cohort, roughly five DR-DQ haplotypes were treated as single units for association and clustering. Across some 400 genotyped donors of the cohort, an average of approximately 200,000 unique TCR beta nucleotide sequences per donor were sequenced, and roughly a sixth of those sequences were non-productive. Donor age, sex, ethnicity and CMV serostatus were compiled alongside the repertoire data. To predict cytomegalovirus infection status, the study brought together high-throughput TCR immunosequencing, statistical association of individual TCRs with disease status, and machine learning. The genetic ancestry cluster associated with self-reported Caucasian donors included about four fifths of the roughly 400 genotyped donors. To decide whether each TCR beta V gene segment behaved as functional or pseudogenic, an earlier analysis of approximately 600 of the donors relied on high-throughput TCR beta sequencing. Using immunosequencing, the study profiled T cell repertoires from roughly 650 subjects and related those repertoires to cytomegalovirus serostatus. The study was designed to test whether signatures of past pathogen exposure could be identified by cataloging public T cell receptors. In a later analysis, previously published TCR beta repertoires from hundreds of donors were re-analyzed and high-resolution HLA genotyping was added so that TCR occurrence patterns could be studied. Approximately 310 gigabases of sequencing data and tens of millions of unique TCR sequences were included in an early release covering about 700 HLA-typed donors. HLA typing included class I and class II loci at four-digit resolution. Every discovery cohort repertoire had been produced on one sequencing platform. Rather than drawing on any new phenotypic data, the later analysis identified candidate immune exposures from TCR beta sequences and the way those sequences occurred across donors. Genome-wide SNP genotypes for about three fifths of the roughly 700 donors were used in a later genetic analysis, which treated that subset as a discovery cohort. The number of typed donors differed by locus: about 629-630 for A, B, C, DRB1 and DQB1; 500 to 550 for DQA1; some 610 for DPA1; and some 470 for DPB1. Broader findings and caveats from the paper: Broadly in line with IMGT annotations, most TCR beta V segments showed up in productive rearrangements about 87% or about 30% of the time in an earlier analysis of 587 of the donors. In vitro tests confirmed that a few of the cytomegalovirus-associated TCR beta chains recognize cytomegalovirus antigens. Presence/absence analyses assumed roughly uniform sequencing depth across donors, an assumption that may not hold. Correlated functional status among segregating V segments might reflect linkage disequilibrium, but an unknown experimental factor could not be ruled out. According to a later analysis, TCR association rates differed among HLA loci, with DRB1 alleles showing the most associated TCRs and HLA-C alleles showing the fewest. Because the 87-base-pair reads could not distinguish some IMGT-functional V segments, including TRBV6-2 and TRBV6-3, those segments were excluded. CMV serostatus was the only immune exposure information available for the cohort. Compared with equally common non-associated chains, HLA-associated TCR beta chains in a later analysis were more clonally expanded and had lower generation probabilities. This cohort had only TCR beta chains sequenced, and the lack of alpha or paired-chain data limited which features could be detected. According to the authors, the approach could potentially be generalized to other disease states and immunological phenotypes. Most TCR sequences were seen in very few donors, while some public TCRs were found in many individuals. At a false discovery rate of 0.05, a later analysis linked 15,000 to 20,000 TCR beta sequences to specific HLA alleles. The classifier was reported to diagnose cytomegalovirus status with high specificity and sensitivity in both the original and validation cohorts. Strong co-occurrence of HLA alleles, especially DR and DQ, made assigning TCR associations to individual alleles difficult. Several of the top co-occurrence clusters appeared to be linked to parvovirus B19, influenza, CMV and Epstein-Barr virus, according to a later analysis. A further reported finding was that TCR beta sequences accurately predicted the HLA-A and HLA-B alleles for most subjects in the first cohort. A later analysis found that most CMV-associated TCR beta chains appeared HLA-restricted, with HLA associations seemingly driven largely by CMV exposure. Because HLA typing was unavailable for some donors at each locus, only the typed subset was used in association tests. A total of fewer than 200 TCR beta chains were listed by the study as associated with cytomegalovirus. A later genetic analysis associated a missense DCLRE1C variant with V-gene and J-gene trimming of TCR beta chains, and an independent cohort replicated the association. Because counts were too low, roughly 17 rarely observed V segments, including chromosome 9 orphons, were left out of the earlier analysis of 587 of the donors. A later genetic analysis reported fewer N-insertions in productive TCRs among donors in an Asian-associated ancestry cluster than the roughly 700-donor mean. The sequencing pipeline was judged likely to have produced a cluster of highly shared sequence variants as a technical artifact.

Preparation of the library involved the immunoSEQ multiplex PCR assay. A mixture of 60 forward primers for TCR Vbeta segments and 13 reverse primers for TCR Jbeta segments was used in the multiplex PCR. Amplification of the CDR3 region of rearranged TCR beta genes was performed with a multiplex PCR assay on genomic DNA. The amplified TCR beta libraries were sequenced on the Illumina HiSeq System as 87-base-pair reads. In the original analysis: A later analysis counted 65 million to 90 million unique TCR beta chains across the 666 repertoires, and approximately 11 million of these chains were shared by at least two donors. Raw reads were error-corrected and collapsed into unique sequences with a nearest-neighbor algorithm that merged closely related sequences to remove PCR and sequencing errors. V, D and J gene segments were assigned by aligning CDR3 sequences to IMGT reference sequences. Each retained sequence needed at least a six-nucleotide match to both a V gene segment and a J gene segment. A rearrangement was called productive if the CDR3 had no stop codons and remained in frame with V and J, and every other rearrangement was called non-productive. Following IMGT convention, CDR3 was defined as the stretch from the second conserved V-encoded cysteine up to the conserved J-encoded phenylalanine. In an earlier analysis of roughly 580 of the donors, sequences lacking an unambiguous match to a single V gene segment were excluded. An earlier analysis of a few hundred of the donors classified V segments as functional when productive rearrangements were above 56.7% and as segregating when the standard deviation between donors was above 5%. A statistical classification framework was built for diagnosing cytomegalovirus status from the catalog of TCR beta chain sequences. A later analysis assigned V and J genes by comparing TCR nucleotide sequences with IMGT/GENE-DB human TR gene sequences. In a later analysis, CDR3 sequences and most-parsimonious VDJ recombination scenarios were assigned using the TCRdist pipeline. In a later analysis, each TCR beta chain was defined by its CDR3 amino acid sequence together with its V-gene family, and reads lacking a unique V-gene family were excluded. To address suspected cross-contamination and a sequencing artifact, a later analysis removed 592 highly shared, low-generation-probability nucleotide sequences. A later analysis calculated a clonal expansion index for each public chain from normalized within-repertoire ranks of inferred template counts. In a later analysis, generation probabilities were computed using a VDJ recombination model fitted to out-of-frame rearrangements, and the results were checked against IGoR. Hypergeometric tests were used in a later analysis to score TCR-TCR, TCR-HLA and TCR-CMV co-occurrence, with a repertoire-size bias correction applied to the TCR pairs. To estimate false discovery rates, a later analysis permuted the HLA or CMV assignments 20 times. In a later analysis, co-occurring TCRs were grouped with DBSCAN, and TCRdist sequence similarity was added when clustering was performed within HLA-allele-positive subsets. Repertoires with fewer than 30,000 or more than 120,000 public chains were left out of co-occurrence clustering, as were roughly five repertoires with anomalous nucleotide sharing. TCRdb re-hosts the immuneACCESS table, in-frame sequences only. Its copies lack some clones; in the studies checked, an unresolved V gene accounts for under half of them, and the cause for the rest is not known. V and J calls and clone size are those listed in that table; D and trimming were worked out from the DNA. In this sample the table shows 130,000 to 150,000 clones, over 70% of which occur a single time. 1.5% to 2% of the sample lies in the top ten.

The specimen sequenced was PBMCs. Recombination connected TRBV18 to TRBJ2-7, with 10 bases aligning to TRBD1. This receptor was taken from a middle-aged woman in good health and CMV-seronegative. The CDR3 sequence is CASSPGQGNYEQYF. The DNA reads TGTGCCAGCTCACCGGGACAGGGGAACTACGAGCAGTACTTC.